These T cell receptor beta chains were read from a single sample in a study of cytomegalovirus exposure and HLA in healthy donors. Sequencing was performed with immunoSEQ multiplex PCR; in TCRdb, only in-frame clones are kept and a portion is missing. The profile shows about 170,000 clones, approximately 96% of them singletons. The material sequenced was PBMCs. Every receptor here comes from a woman in her late teens or twenties in good health and CMV-seronegative. Both conserved end residues are part of each CDR3. Fields, in order: D gene, J gene, clone size, V gene, CDR3 protein, CDR3 DNA. D genes are given only for firm matches. Rows give clone size only sometimes, using once, few, many, or a class for an expanded clone.

>TRBD1|TRBJ1-5|-|TRBV7-9
CASSLQGDNQPQHF
TGTGCCAGCAGCTTACAGGGGGACAATCAGCCCCAGCATTTT
>-|TRBJ1-1|-|TRBV7-9
CASSPSGGLPTEAFF
TGTGCCAGCAGCCCCAGTGGTGGGCTTCCCACTGAAGCTTTCTTT
>TRBD1|TRBJ1-5|-|TRBV19
CASSPGQVLNQPQHF
TGTGCCAGTAGTCCGGGACAGGTCCTCAATCAGCCCCAGCATTTT
>-|TRBJ2-3|-|TRBV11-3
CASSLGSSGTDTQYF
TGTGCCAGCAGCTTAGGTTCAAGCGGCACAGATACGCAGTATTTT
>-|TRBJ1-5|-|TRBV6-6
CASSYGEVGQPQHF
TGTGCCAGCAGTTACGGGGAGGTGGGGCAGCCCCAGCATTTT
>-|TRBJ1-2|-|TRBV7-9
CASVQGQYYGYTF
TGTGCCAGCGTCCAAGGACAGTACTATGGCTACACCTTC
>-|TRBJ1-5|once|TRBV6-1
CAGGLAKKPQHF
TGTGCCGGAGGGTTGGCGAAGAAGCCCCAGCATTTT
>TRBD1|TRBJ2-3|-|TRBV6-1
CASSGSNVPGQGNTQYF
TGTGCCAGCAGTGGAAGTAATGTCCCGGGACAGGGAAATACGCAGTATTTT
>-|TRBJ2-7|-|TRBV2
CASIREGVSYEQYF
TGTGCCAGCATCAGAGAGGGGGTTTCCTACGAGCAGTACTTC
>-|TRBJ1-3|-|TRBV7-8
CASSLAVGAGNTIYF
TGTGCCAGCAGCTTAGCTGTAGGGGCCGGAAACACCATATATTTT
>TRBD1|TRBJ1-3|-|TRBV6-5
CASRETGAGNTIYF
TGTGCCAGCAGGGAGACAGGGGCCGGAAACACCATATATTTT